These 2 T cell receptor beta chains were all obtained from the same sample, sequenced in a study of blood T cell dynamics during melanoma immunotherapy. Produced via immunoSEQ multiplex PCR; TCRdb's table is partial and in-frame only. The table records approximately 10,000 clones, more than 85% of them present only once. Sample time point: week 3, after first cycle of checkpoint inhibitor. This sample comprised blood, obtained from a patient treated with checkpoint blockade. Every receptor here comes from a human donor with melanoma.

The chain couples TRBV27 to TRBJ2-1; 9 bases align to TRBD2. CDR1 MNHEY and CDR2 SMNVEV come from the germline V gene (reference sequence). Unmatched junction bases numbered 4, after V lost 0 bases and J lost 4 bases. The CDR3 length is 16 residues. The CDR3 is CASSLSTSGAYNEQFF. The CDR3 DNA reads as TGTGCCAGCAGTTTATCGACTAGCGGAGCATACAATGAGCAGTTCTTC.

J is TRBJ2-1 and V is TRBV30; 9 positions agree with TRBD2. V shed 1 base and J 9 bases; nucleotides not matched to a gene: 13. Germline V gene sequence: CDR1 GTSNPN, CDR2 SVGIG (reference sequence). The CDR3 is made up of 16 amino acids. The CDR3: CAWSGLAGVEVGEQFF. The CDR3 DNA sequence: TGTGCCTGGAGTGGGTTAGCGGGAGTTGAGGTTGGTGAGCAGTTCTTC.